What follows are 3 T cell receptor beta chains derived from one specimen sequenced in a study of blood T cells in healthy people across ages. PCR was performed a second time for about 7 to 11 cycles using a sample-barcoded 5' primer and a J-beta primer mix. One entry per CDR3 protein results from TCRdb running MiXCR on the 5' RACE reads. The sample consists of about 1.1 million distinct CDR3 sequences, 35% to 40% of them appearing once. The material sequenced was blood. The receptors derive from a man younger than 35 in good health.

V and J are TRBV2 and TRBJ1-1; D is unresolved. The length of the CDR3 is 14 residues. The V gene's germline CDR1 is SNHLY and CDR2 FYNNEI. The V and J ends lost 4 bases and 0 bases respectively, with 9 bases between them. The CDR3 nucleotides read TGTGCCAGCAGTGCCAGGTCCATGAACACTGAAGCTTTCTTT. It yields the protein CASSARSMNTEAFF.

This clonotype occurred a few times. A much larger clone is a single base away; this may be a read error. The J gene is TRBJ1-5, the V gene TRBV12-3 or TRBV12-4, with no clear D. This CDR3 has 14 amino acids. Trimming took off 5 bases at V and 5 bases at J, with 13 bases between the two ends. CDR3 bases: TGTGCCAGCAGTGTGGCCATCGGTGATCAGCCCCAGCATTTT. Protein product: CASSVAIGDQPQHF.

This chain connects TRBV2 to TRBJ1-5; TRBD1 might be the D (6 bases). In germline, CDR1 is SNHLY, CDR2 FYNNEI. V lost 6 bases to trimming and J lost 0 bases, with 12 bases between them. The CDR3 consists of 15 residues. CDR3 DNA: TGTGCCAGCAGCGATGGGACATCTAGCAATCAGCCCCAGCATTTT. This encodes CASSDGTSSNQPQHF.